Presented here are 15 T cell receptor beta chains from one specimen sequenced in a study of T cells in localized non-small cell lung cancer. Only in-frame clones appear in the TCRdb table, and some are missing; sequencing was by immunoSEQ multiplex PCR. Altogether about 20,000 clones are present, around 87% being singletons, with the ten largest covering roughly an eighth. The starting material was PBMCs, obtained before any cancer treatment. These receptors all come from a man between 40 and 70 years old with stage II squamous cell lung carcinoma.

The CDR3 protein is CASSKIQAMNTEAFF. For the CDR3, the DNA is TGTGCCAGCAGCAAAATACAGGCCATGAACACTGAAGCTTTCTTT. This sequence joins TRBV5-6 and TRBJ1-1, with TRBD1 as a possible D gene (5 bases). V lost 4 bases and J lost 0, with 13 bases in between. Per germline, CDR1 SGHDT and CDR2 YYEEEE. CDR3 size: 15 residues.

The rearrangement uses TRBV1 and TRBJ2-7; the table's TRBD2 call for D was not verified on the DNA. TRBV1 is recorded as a pseudogene. The CDR3 covers 13 residues. CDR3 sequence: CTSSRDSSYEQYF. As DNA, the CDR3 is TGCACCAGCAGTCGGGACTCTTCCTACGAGCAGTACTTC.

This rearrangement joins TRBV19 to TRBJ2-7; 9 bases line up with TRBD1. CDR1 is LNHDA and CDR2 is SQIVND in the germline V gene (reference sequence). V lost 4 bases and J lost 2; bases outside the gene matches: 9. The CDR3 consists of 16 residues. As DNA, the CDR3 is TGTGCCAGTAGTACTCCTATCGACAGGGGGACCTACGAGCAGTACTTC. It codes for CASSTPIDRGTYEQYF.

Comments on this clone: Other DNA sequences from this sample encode an identical CDR3 as well. This chain links TRBV19 with TRBJ2-2; D remains unclear. This CDR3 is 14 amino acids long. V was pared by 3 bases and J by 1 base, with 6 bases between. Germline CDR1 LNHDA, CDR2 SQIVND (reference sequence). CDR3 sequence reads: CASSISRNTGELFF. The CDR3 nucleotides read TGTGCCAGTAGTATCAGTCGGAACACCGGGGAGCTGTTTTTT.

The chain uses TRBV6-1 and TRBJ2-5; D gene ambiguous. CDR1 and CDR2 from the germline V gene are MNHNS and SASEGT. This CDR3 has 14 amino acids. The V end was cut by 2 bases, the J end by 2 bases, with 9 bases between. The CDR3 sequence: CASSEQPQQETQYF. In DNA, the CDR3 is TGTGCCAGCAGTGAACAGCCACAGCAAGAGACCCAGTACTTC.

The chain combines TRBV15 with TRBJ2-6; maybe TRBD2 (5 bases). This CDR3 comprises 19 residues. Trimming took off 2 bases at V and 0 bases at J, with 17 bases between the two ends. In germline, CDR1 is LNHNV, CDR2 YYDKDF (reference sequence). DNA for the CDR3: TGTGCCACCAGCAGACCACAAGGGAGCGTTACCTCTGGGGCCAACGTCCTGACTTTC. Its translation is CATSRPQGSVTSGANVLTF.

The V call is TRBV6-1, the J call TRBJ1-2; D unresolved. The germline V gene encodes CDR1 MNHNS and CDR2 SASEGT. The CDR3 is made up of 11 amino acids. V shed 8 bases and J shed 2 bases, with 6 bases lying between them. In DNA, the CDR3 is TGTGCCAGCCGCCAAAACTATGGCTACACCTTC. It yields the protein CASRQNYGYTF.

The chain uses TRBV6-5 and TRBJ1-6; no clear D. Germline CDR1 and CDR2: MNHEY and SVGAGI. CDR3 length equals 12 residues. Trimming shortened V by 1 base and J by 7 bases, and 2 bases separated the two germline ends. The CDR3 nucleotides read TGTGCCAGCAGTTACTGGAATTCACCCCTCCACTTT. Translated, it gives CASSYWNSPLHF.

The V gene is TRBV28, the J gene TRBJ1-3; D gene ambiguous. The CDR3 has 14 residues. Trimming removed 6 bases from V and 2 bases from J, with 11 bases in between. Germline CDR1 MDHEN, CDR2 SYDVKM. The chain's CDR3 is CASRFAGAGNTIYF. The CDR3 coding sequence is TGTGCCAGCAGGTTCGCGGGAGCTGGAAACACCATATATTTT.

This chain joins TRBV12-1 and TRBJ2-2; the table calls TRBD1, which could not be checked here. TRBV12-1 is annotated as a pseudogene. This CDR3 has 15 amino acids. Here the CDR3 reads CASPRGTVNTGELFF. The CDR3 nucleotides are TGTGCCAGCCCTAGGGGGACGGTGAACACCGGGGAGCTGTTTTTT.

The chain recombines TRBV30 with TRBJ2-7; 8 bases map to TRBD1. This CDR3 has 13 residues. Per the germline V gene, CDR1 is GTSNPN and CDR2 is SVGIG (reference sequence). The V gene end was trimmed by 7 bases and the J gene end by 0 bases; junction bases not matched to a gene: 5. CDR3 region: CASDRGFSYEQYF. CDR3 DNA sequence: TGTGCCTCTGACAGGGGATTCTCCTACGAGCAGTACTTC. Complete variable domain (other parts from reference TRBV30 and TRBJ2-7): SQTIHQWPATLVQPVGSPLSLECTVEGTSNPNLYWYRQAAGRGLQLLFYSVGIGQISSEVPQNLSASRPQDRQFILSSKKLLLSDSGFYLCASDRGFSYEQYFGPGTRLTVT.

This chain links TRBV4-1 with TRBJ2-5; D possibly corresponds to TRBD2 (6 bases). Germline CDR1 MGHRA, CDR2 YSYEKL. Trimming cost V 0 bases and J 5 bases, with 22 bases left between them. CDR3 length: 18 residues. The CDR3 loop is CASSQDEGGLGGGETQYF. The CDR3, as DNA: TGCGCCAGCAGCCAAGACGAGGGCGGCCTAGGCGGAGGGGAGACCCAGTACTTC.

By share, this clone ranks as medium-sized. This rearrangement joins TRBV5-6 to TRBJ1-1, with 9 bases aligning to TRBD1. The V and J ends lost 5 bases and 0 bases, in that order; junction bases with no gene match: 2. The CDR3 contains 14 residues. Germline CDR1 is SGHDT and CDR2 is YYEEEE. The CDR3: CASSTGGMNTEAFF. The DNA of the CDR3 is TGTGCCAGCAGTACAGGGGGCATGAACACTGAAGCTTTCTTT.

J is TRBJ1-5 and V is TRBV21-1. TRBV21-1 is given as a pseudogene. The CDR3 length is 14 residues. In DNA, the CDR3 is TGTGCCAGCACTTGGGCCGGGGCCCCAGGGCCCCAGCATTTT. It codes for CASTWAGAPGPQHF.

V and J are TRBV20-1 and TRBJ2-3; D might be TRBD2 (5 bases). The V end lost 4 bases, the J end lost 5 bases, and 7 bases lay between the germline ends. The CDR3 consists of 11 residues. Germline lookup yields CDR1 DFQATT and CDR2 SNEGSKA (reference sequence). This CDR3 is CSATGIDTQYF. The CDR3 coding sequence is TGCAGTGCTACGGGGATAGATACGCAGTATTTT.